The 20 T cell receptor beta chains listed next were all sequenced from one sample in a study of blood T cell repertoires in COVID-19. TCRdb's table, derived via immunoSEQ multiplex PCR, lists solely in-frame clones and lacks some. The sample includes 350,000 to 450,000 clones, more than 70% of them seen just once. The sequenced sample was PBMCs or T cells enriched from blood (not recorded which). These receptors were obtained from a woman under 30 who had been exposed to COVID-19.

V usage is TRBV7-9 and J usage is TRBJ2-7; D unclear. V lost 2 bases, J lost 4 bases, and 6 bases lay in between. There are 12 residues in the CDR3. Germline V lookup: CDR1 SEHNR, CDR2 FQNEAQ (reference sequence). The DNA for the CDR3 is TGTGCCAGCAGCTTAAGCCATTACGAGCAGTACTTC. Its translation is CASSLSHYEQYF. The entire variable domain, with the rest obtained from reference TRBV7-9 and TRBJ2-7, is as follows: DTGVSQNPRHKITKRGQNVTFRCDPISEHNRLYWYRQTLGQGPEFLTYFQNEAQLEKSRLLSDRFSAERPKGSFSTLEIQRTEQGDSAMYLCASSLSHYEQYFGPGTRLTVT.

This clone was detected a few times. The CDR3 loop reads CASSLSLHRGSNEKLFF. The CDR3 DNA reads TGTGCCAGCAGCTTATCTCTACACAGGGGATCTAATGAAAAACTGTTTTTT. The chain joins TRBV7-2 to TRBJ1-4; the match to TRBD1 covers 7 bases. Germline V gene data show CDR1 as SGHTA and CDR2 as FQGNSA. CDR3 size: 17 residues. The V segment lost 2 bases and the J segment 3 bases; nucleotides outside the gene matches: 9.

The rearrangement links TRBV5-4 to TRBJ1-1; D might be TRBD1 (5 bases). The CDR3 runs 13 residues. Germline assignment: CDR1 SGHNT and CDR2 YYREEE (reference sequence). Deletions cut 4 bases from V and 5 bases from J, with 12 bases between. CDR3 DNA: TGTGCCAGCAGCCCCGGGGGTTGGACTGAAGCTTTCTTT. Translation: CASSPGGWTEAFF.

This chain links TRBV5-6 with TRBJ1-2, with 10 bases aligning to TRBD1. The CDR3 has 15 amino acids. Per the germline V gene, CDR1 is SGHDT and CDR2 is YYEEEE. V dropped 2 bases and J dropped 4; count of bases not matched to a gene: 5. CDR3 coding DNA: TGTGCCAGCAGCTTAAGGGGACAGGGGAGCTATGGCTACACCTTC. Protein product: CASSLRGQGSYGYTF.

This clone was found a few times. The chain employs TRBV6-1 and TRBJ2-1; 10 nucleotides agree with TRBD2. The germline V gene has CDR1 MNHNS and CDR2 SASEGT. The length of the CDR3 is 17 residues. After removal of 4 bases from V and 0 bases from J, the junction contained 6 bases not matched to a gene. The CDR3 sequence: CASSGGTSASSYNEQFF. In DNA form, the CDR3 reads TGTGCCAGCAGTGGTGGGACTAGCGCGAGCTCCTACAATGAGCAGTTCTTC.

V is TRBV19 and J is TRBJ2-5, with TRBD2 as a possible D gene (5 bases). Trimming stripped 1 base from V and 2 bases from J, with 11 bases between. CDR3 size: 15 residues. In germline, CDR1 is LNHDA, CDR2 SQIVND (reference sequence). The CDR3 DNA reads as TGTGCCAGTAGTATAGGAGGGCTCTTTCAAGAGACCCAGTACTTC. Residues: CASSIGGLFQETQYF.

The chain couples TRBV6-6 to TRBJ1-5; tentative D call: TRBD1 (5 bases). V dropped 5 bases and J dropped 6 bases, with 11 bases sitting between them. Germline CDR1 reads MNHNY; CDR2 reads SVGAGI (reference sequence). This CDR3 region has 13 residues. CDR3 in amino acids: CASSRTQTQPQHF. The CDR3 bases are TGTGCCAGCAGTAGGACACAAACTCAGCCCCAGCATTTT.

The table lists this clone with a count of one. The V gene is TRBV7-9, the J gene TRBJ2-1, with TRBD1 as a possible D gene (6 bases). V lost 2 bases and J 6 bases, leaving 11 bases between the germline ends. The germline V gene has CDR1 SEHNR and CDR2 FQNEAQ (reference sequence). This CDR3 has 14 amino acids. CDR3 bases: TGTGCCAGCAGCTTAAGGCAGGGGATCAATGAGCAGTTCTTC. Amino acid sequence: CASSLRQGINEQFF.

The V and J genes are TRBV9 and TRBJ2-5; 11 bases are a match to TRBD1. Trimming removed 7 bases from V and 5 bases from J; junction bases left unmatched: 13. This CDR3 region has 16 residues. Per the germline V gene, CDR1 is SGDLS and CDR2 is YYNGEE. CDR3 protein: CASRRGQGDPWETQYF. The CDR3 DNA is TGTGCCAGCCGTCGGGGACAGGGGGATCCTTGGGAGACCCAGTACTTC.

The V and J genes are TRBV6-2 or TRBV6-3 and TRBJ1-1; D is ambiguous. The germline V gene encodes CDR1 MNHEY and CDR2 SVGEGT. V shed 6 bases and J shed 2 bases, with 10 bases lying between them. The CDR3 loop spans 13 amino acids. The CDR3 coding sequence is TGTGCCAGCAGCCCCAGAGGCAACACTGAAGCTTTCTTT. This gives the protein CASSPRGNTEAFF.

In DNA, the CDR3 is TGTGCCAGCAGCCCCCATCAAGATACGCAGTATTTT. Residues: CASSPHQDTQYF. The rearrangement links TRBV6-5 to TRBJ2-3, with unresolved D. The CDR3 is 12 residues long. Deletions cut 6 bases from V and 5 bases from J, with 9 bases between. The germline CDR1 and CDR2 sequences are MNHEY and SVGAGI.

The V gene is TRBV3-1 (or the pseudogene TRBV3-2), the J gene TRBJ1-2, with 8 positions matching TRBD1. Per germline, CDR1 LGHDT and CDR2 YNNKEL (reference sequence). This CDR3 has 14 amino acids. V gave up 1 base and J gave up 8 bases; unmatched junction bases: 6. This chain's CDR3 is CASSQGTGSYGYTF. CDR3 DNA sequence: TGTGCCAGCAGCCAAGGGACAGGGTCGTACGGCTACACCTTC.

V and J are TRBV27 and TRBJ1-1, with D maybe TRBD1 (5 bases). V was clipped by 6 bases and J by 0 bases, with 11 bases between them. Germline V gene lookup returns CDR1 MNHEY and CDR2 SMNVEV (reference sequence). The CDR3 extends over 14 amino acids. The CDR3 region is CASSAGHMNTEAFF. The CDR3 nucleotides read TGTGCCAGCAGCGCAGGGCATATGAACACTGAAGCTTTCTTT.

The gene calls are TRBV28 and TRBJ2-5; D may be TRBD2 (7 bases). Per the germline V gene, CDR1 is MDHEN and CDR2 is SYDVKM. The CDR3 loop spans 15 amino acids. V was clipped by 2 bases and J by 3 bases, with 13 bases between them. This CDR3 reads CASSLVEGGKETQYF. The CDR3 region has the DNA TGTGCCAGCAGTTTAGTTGAGGGGGGGAAAGAGACCCAGTACTTC.

V gene TRBV5-1 combines with J gene TRBJ2-3, with D possibly matching TRBD2 (6 bases). The germline gives CDR1 SGHRS, CDR2 YFSETQ. Trimming took 4 bases from V and 5 from J, leaving 20 bases between them. The CDR3 has 16 amino acids. CDR3 loop: CASSVGSGTPKDTQYF. Here the CDR3 DNA reads TGCGCCAGCAGCGTTGGATCCGGGACTCCAAAAGATACGCAGTATTTT.

CDR3 DNA: TGCACCAGCAGCCAAGATCTTGGAAGCGGGGGACTCTCCTACAATGAGCAGTTCTTC. Translation gives CTSSQDLGSGGLSYNEQFF. The J gene is TRBJ2-1, the V gene TRBV1; the table names TRBD2, a call not compared with the DNA. TRBV1 is labeled a pseudogene. The CDR3 totals 19 residues.

CDR3 nucleotides: TGTGCCAGCAGCTTGCAGTCTGGAAACACCATATATTTT. It yields the protein CASSLQSGNTIYF. The chain combines TRBV7-6 with TRBJ1-3; D gene uncertain. Germline V gene sequence: CDR1 SGHVS, CDR2 FNYEAQ. Deletions cut 3 bases from V and 1 base from J, with 4 bases between. The CDR3 runs to 13 residues.

This clone has a single count. V and J are TRBV4-3 and TRBJ1-2; D may be TRBD1 (6 bases). There are 16 residues in the CDR3. The ends were cut back, 0 bases at V and 4 bases at J, with 15 bases in the middle. CDR1 is LGHNA, CDR2 YSLEER, per germline. The CDR3 nucleotides are TGCGCCAGCAGCCAAGAGCCTACAGGGTTCGGCTATGGCTACACCTTC. This encodes CASSQEPTGFGYGYTF.

The chain has TRBV9 and TRBJ2-3; 12 nucleotides agree with TRBD2. The CDR3 has 15 amino acids. The germline V gene has CDR1 SGDLS and CDR2 YYNGEE. With 3 bases clipped from V and 3 bases from J, the junction kept 2 bases outside the gene matches. This chain's CDR3 is CASSGTSGATDTQYF. The CDR3 DNA sequence: TGTGCCAGCAGCGGGACTAGCGGGGCTACAGATACGCAGTATTTT. The whole variable domain, remainder taken from reference TRBV9 and TRBJ2-3, is DSGVTQTPKHLITATGQRVTLRCSPRSGDLSVYWYQQSLDQGLQFLIQYYNGEERAKGNILERFSAQQFPDLHSELNLSSLELGDSALYFCASSGTSGATDTQYFGPGTRLTVL.

The chain recombines TRBV4-1 with TRBJ1-5; 8 nucleotides agree with TRBD1. CDR3 length: 18 amino acids. Germline CDR1 and CDR2: MGHRA and YSYEKL. Losses at the gene ends were 4 bases for V and 0 bases for J; bases not matched to a gene: 11. CDR3 sequence reads: CASSPEGTGQYSNQPQHF. For the CDR3, the DNA is TGCGCCAGCAGCCCCGAGGGGACAGGCCAATATAGCAATCAGCCCCAGCATTTT.